This T cell receptor beta chain was found in a study of blood T cell repertoires in COVID-19. In the study overall: PBMCs, B-cell-depleted T cells, or T cells provided the cDNA or gDNA that made up the material.

Per the study methods: Reference gene primer amplification yielded estimated nucleated cell counts. Measured with immunoSEQ multiplex PCR; TCRdb has only the in-frame clones, and not every one. V, J and clone size are taken as reported in that table, and D and trimming were inferred from the DNA itself. The sample consists of approximately 470,000 clones, 70% to 90% of them appearing once. On this clone itself: In the same sample, other DNA sequences code for this CDR3.

Trimming took off 4 bases at V and 2 bases at J, with 10 bases between the two ends. Germline V gene lookup returns CDR1 SGHRS and CDR2 YFSETQ. The CDR3 totals 14 residues. Sequencing was done on a sample of peripheral blood. The rearrangement joins TRBV5-1 to TRBJ1-5; no firm D call. The clonotype comes from a human donor in a cohort sampled during active COVID-19. The CDR3 spells CASSPEGGNQPQHF. CDR3 sequence (DNA): TGCGCCAGCAGCCCCGAGGGCGGCAATCAGCCCCAGCATTTT.